This T cell receptor (beta chain) was sequenced in a study of human thymus T cells. This table comes from immunoSEQ multiplex PCR, and its TCRdb copy is limited to in-frame clones, with some not included. The data contain about 130,000 clones, around 95% of them singletons. The CDR3 has 14 amino acids. The trim removed 5 bases at V and 4 bases at J, leaving 5 bases unmatched. Germline V gene sequence: CDR1 SGHTA, CDR2 FQGNSA. From resections taken during corrective heart surgery, the thymus tissue was obtained. This clonotype was sampled from a boy less than two years old with a congenital heart defect but otherwise immunologically healthy. The rearrangement links TRBV7-2 to TRBJ2-3; 8 nucleotides line up with TRBD2. Sequenced: thymus tissue. The CDR3: CASSLTSAPDTQYF. In DNA form, the CDR3 reads TGTGCCAGCAGCCTGACTAGCGCCCCAGATACGCAGTATTTT. Complete variable domain (other parts from reference TRBV7-2 and TRBJ2-3): GAGVSQSPSNKVTEKGKDVELRCDPISGHTALYWYRQSLGQGLEFLIYFQGNSAPDKSGLPSDRFSAERTGGSVSTLTIQRTQQEDSAVYLCASSLTSAPDTQYFGPGTRLTVL.